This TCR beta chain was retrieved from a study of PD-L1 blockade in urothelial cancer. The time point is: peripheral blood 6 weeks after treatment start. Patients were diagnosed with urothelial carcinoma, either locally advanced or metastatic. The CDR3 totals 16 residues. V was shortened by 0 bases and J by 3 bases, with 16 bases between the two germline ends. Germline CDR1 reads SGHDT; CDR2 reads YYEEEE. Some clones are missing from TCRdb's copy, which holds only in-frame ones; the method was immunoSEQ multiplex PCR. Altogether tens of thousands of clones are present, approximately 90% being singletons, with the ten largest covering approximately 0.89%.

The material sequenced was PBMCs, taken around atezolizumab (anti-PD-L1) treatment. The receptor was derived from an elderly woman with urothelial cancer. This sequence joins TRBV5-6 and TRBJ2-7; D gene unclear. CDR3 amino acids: CASSLVLNSPNYEQYF. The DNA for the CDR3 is TGTGCCAGCAGCTTGGTCCTCAACAGTCCCAACTACGAGCAGTACTTC. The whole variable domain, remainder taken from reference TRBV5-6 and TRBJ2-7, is DAGVTQSPTHLIKTRGQQVTLRCSPKSGHDTVSWYQQALGQGPQFIFQYYEEEERQRGNFPDRFSGHQFPNYSSELNVNALLLGDSALYLCASSLVLNSPNYEQYFGPGTRLTVT.